A single sample gave rise to the 15 T cell receptor beta chains below, sequenced in a study of sequential checkpoint blockade in melanoma. Repertoires were generated with immunoSEQ multiplex PCR, while TCRdb's copy carries only in-frame clones and drops some. The table has about 20,000 clones, roughly 61% seen once. Regarding treatment: randomized to nivolumab then ipilimumab (arm A) or the reverse (arm B). This specimen consisted of CD8+ T cells sorted from blood (inferred from file names), obtained from a patient given nivolumab and ipilimumab in sequence. The receptors were sampled from a human donor with melanoma.

The V gene is TRBV6-1, the J gene TRBJ2-1; tentative D call: TRBD2 (5 bases). The CDR3 extends over 13 amino acids. Trimming took off 7 bases at V and 4 bases at J, with 11 bases between the two ends. CDR1 is MNHNS and CDR2 is SASEGT in the germline V gene. The CDR3 protein is CASILGGYNEQFF. Here the CDR3 DNA reads TGTGCCAGCATATTAGGCGGGTACAATGAGCAGTTCTTC.

V and J are TRBV2 and TRBJ1-1; D gene uncertain. This CDR3 is built from 15 residues. V was shortened by 0 bases and J by 0 bases, with 8 bases between the two germline ends. Looked up from germline, CDR1 is SNHLY and CDR2 is FYNNEI. DNA for the CDR3: TGTGCCAGCAGTGAAGCAACAGACCTGAACACTGAAGCTTTCTTT. Its protein product is CASSEATDLNTEAFF. The full variable domain, its missing parts supplied by reference TRBV2 and TRBJ1-1, is EPEVTQTPSHQVTQMGQEVILRCVPISNHLYFYWYRQILGQKVEFLVSFYNNEISEKSEIFDDQFSVERPDGSNFTLKIRSTKLEDSAMYFCASSEATDLNTEAFFGQGTRLTVV.

This clone was found a few times. The gene calls are TRBV6-6 and TRBJ2-1; 9 bases map to TRBD1. Germline values: CDR1 MNHNY, CDR2 SVGAGI (reference sequence). This CDR3 contains 14 residues. Trimming at V came to 4 bases and at J to 4 bases, leaving 2 bases not matched to a gene. Here the CDR3 reads CASSFGTGYNEQFF. CDR3 sequence (DNA): TGTGCCAGCAGTTTCGGGACAGGGTACAATGAGCAGTTCTTC.

The V gene is TRBV12-5, the J gene TRBJ1-2; TRBD1 agrees at 7 bases. CDR3 size: 14 residues. Trimming removed 7 bases from V and 3 bases from J; junction bases left unmatched: 8. Germline values: CDR1 LGHNT, CDR2 FRNRAP. CDR3 nucleotide sequence: TGTGCTAGTGCCCGACAGGGAGACCACTATGGCTACACCTTC. This sequence encodes CASARQGDHYGYTF.

The chain links TRBV9 to TRBJ2-3; no reliable D call. Germline V CDR1 and CDR2: SGDLS, YYNGEE. This CDR3 has 14 amino acids. V lost 0 bases to trimming and J lost 3 bases, with 8 bases between them. CDR3 sequence: CASSVDRVTDTQYF. Written as DNA, the CDR3 is TGTGCCAGCAGCGTAGATCGGGTGACAGATACGCAGTATTTT.

J is TRBJ2-5 and V is TRBV7-6; TRBD2 matches at 7 bases. V trimming: 3 bases; J trimming: 4 bases; junction bases outside the gene matches: 2. Germline CDR1 reads SGHVS; CDR2 reads FNYEAQ. The CDR3 loop spans 13 amino acids. For the CDR3, the DNA is TGTGCCAGCAGCTTTTCGGGGGGAGAGACCCAGTACTTC. Translating it yields CASSFSGGETQYF. The full variable domain, in which reference TRBV7-6 and TRBJ2-5 provide the parts outside the CDR3, is GAGVSQSPRYKVTKRGQDVALRCDPISGHVSLYWYRQALGQGPEFLTYFNYEAQQDKSGLPNDRFSAERPEGSISTLTIQRTEQRDSAMYRCASSFSGGETQYFGPGTRLLVL.

The V and J genes are TRBV25-1 and TRBJ2-1; weak D call: TRBD1 (7 bases). Germline lookup yields CDR1 MGHDK and CDR2 SYGVNS. V was trimmed by 4 bases and J by 5 bases, leaving 15 bases between them. This CDR3 is 15 amino acids long. Written as DNA, the CDR3 is TGTGCCAGCAGTGGGTACAGGGGAGGTCACAATGAGCAGTTCTTC. The encoded protein is CASSGYRGGHNEQFF. The variable domain in full, completed from reference TRBV25-1 and TRBJ2-1, reads EADIYQTPRYLVIGTGKKITLECSQTMGHDKMYWYQQDPGMELHLIHYSYGVNSTEKGDLSSESTVSRIRTEHFPLTLESARPSHTSQYLCASSGYRGGHNEQFFGPGTRLTVL.

In the case of this clone: One junction end disagrees with the germline gene, perhaps due to a read error. CDR3 protein: CASSQLAASFYEQYF. The DNA for the CDR3 is TGCGCCAGCAGCCAATTAGCAGCCTCTTTCTACGAGCAGTACTTC. The chain carries TRBV5-4 and TRBJ2-7; D is ambiguous. Germline V lookup: CDR1 SGHNT, CDR2 YYREEE (reference sequence). This CDR3 spans 15 amino acids.

This clone was seen only a few times. Its ends do not fully match the called genes, so a read error is possible. The chain links TRBV5-3 to TRBJ2-7; 8 bases agree with TRBD1. TRBV5-3 qualifies as an ORF whose function is uncertain. The CDR3 covers 14 residues. CDR3 amino acids: CASSLGRGHYEQYF. The CDR3, as DNA: TGTGCCAGCAGCTTGGGCAGGGGGCACTACGAGCAGTACTTC.

This clone was seen once. The chain is built from TRBV6-5 and TRBJ2-2; 7 bases are a match to TRBD2. CDR3 length equals 14 residues. V shed 2 bases and J 4 bases; nucleotides not matched to a gene: 1. Looked up from germline, CDR1 is MNHEY and CDR2 is SVGAGI. CDR3 protein: CASSYAGVTGELFF. The CDR3 DNA reads TGTGCCAGCAGTTACGCGGGAGTCACCGGGGAGCTGTTTTTT.

The gene calls are TRBV19 and TRBJ2-5; TRBD2 might be the D (5 bases). Germline CDR1 is LNHDA and CDR2 is SQIVND (reference sequence). The CDR3 has 16 amino acids. V was pared by 3 bases and J by 1 base, with 15 bases between. The CDR3 region is CASSIGVRGTQETQYF. The CDR3 DNA reads as TGTGCCAGTAGTATCGGGGTTCGGGGAACCCAAGAGACCCAGTACTTC. The variable domain in full, completed from reference TRBV19 and TRBJ2-5, reads DGGITQSPKYLFRKEGQNVTLSCEQNLNHDAMYWYRQDPGQGLRLIYYSQIVNDFQKGDIAEGYSVSREKKESFPLTVTSAQKNPTAFYLCASSIGVRGTQETQYFGPGTRLLVL.

CDR3 in amino acids: CASSFGPGLGETQYF. Written as DNA, the CDR3 is TGTGCCAGCAGTTTTGGTCCAGGTCTTGGAGAGACCCAGTACTTC. This chain connects TRBV27 to TRBJ2-5, with no clear D. The CDR3 runs to 15 residues. Germline-derived CDR1 and CDR2 are MNHEY and SMNVEV (reference sequence). The V gene lost 3 bases and the J gene lost 4 bases, with 15 bases spanning the gap.

This chain connects TRBV5-1 to TRBJ2-7, with D maybe TRBD2 (5 bases). The length of the CDR3 is 12 residues. Trimming took off 0 bases at V and 5 bases at J, with 6 bases between the two ends. Germline V CDR1 and CDR2: SGHRS, YFSETQ. This CDR3 reads CASSLVGNEQYF. The CDR3 region has the DNA TGCGCCAGCAGCTTGGTCGGGAACGAGCAGTACTTC.

The chain recombines TRBV25-1 with TRBJ2-3; 7 positions agree with TRBD2. The CDR3 spans 15 residues. With V trimmed by 2 bases and J by 2 bases, 4 bases remained unmatched. Germline CDR1 and CDR2: MGHDK and SYGVNS. DNA of the CDR3: TGTGCCAGCAGTGAACTAGCGGAACCCACAGATACGCAGTATTTT. Amino acid sequence: CASSELAEPTDTQYF.

This clone is medium-sized in the sample. The V and J genes are TRBV9 and TRBJ2-7; D perhaps matches TRBD2 (5 bases). V lost 0 bases and J 1 base, leaving 14 bases between the germline ends. The V gene's germline CDR1 is SGDLS and CDR2 YYNGEE. CDR3 length: 16 amino acids. CDR3 sequence: CASSVGNSGISYEQYF. In DNA, the CDR3 is TGTGCCAGCAGCGTAGGAAACTCCGGGATTTCCTACGAGCAGTACTTC.